This T cell receptor (beta chain) was sequenced in a study of Ad26.COV2.S vaccination and SARS-CoV-2 variants. Whole-study results and caveats: Total responses of T cells may have been underestimated by the analyses of TCR breadth and depth. Compared with placebo recipients, vaccine recipients had higher spike-specific TCR breadth.

Libraries were prepared by immunoSEQ multiplex PCR; TCRdb keeps only in-frame clonotypes and omits some of them. Of some 520,000 clones detected, roughly nine tenths appear once; the ten largest clones hold about 13%. From germline, CDR1 is LGHDT and CDR2 YNNKEL (reference sequence). This CDR3 is 16 amino acids long. With 5 bases clipped from V and 5 bases from J, the junction kept 15 bases outside the gene matches. The treatment denotes: roughly 20 received Ad26.COV2.S at low or high dose, single or two shots; about 5 received placebo; per-sample allocation not given. Repertoires come from day 63 after the first vaccine or placebo injection. As regards this clone: Its specificity is unknown.

The sequencing here drew on peripheral blood, taken in a trial of Ad26.COV2.S vaccine versus placebo. The rearrangement links TRBV3-1 (or the pseudogene TRBV3-2) to TRBJ2-7; 7 bases match TRBD2. The clonotype was recovered from a person aged 18-60 years who received the Ad26.COV2.S COVID-19 vaccine or a placebo. The CDR3 loop reads CASSGRGRRETHEQYF. CDR3 DNA sequence: TGTGCCAGCAGCGGACGGGGACGGCGGGAGACCCACGAGCAGTACTTC.